This T cell receptor beta chain appears in the sequencing data of a study of CD8+ T cells in alopecia areata. The V end lost 0 bases, the J end lost 5 bases, and 7 bases lay between the germline ends. Germline CDR1 and CDR2: SNHLY and FYNNEI. This CDR3 is built from 13 residues. This clone has only a few counts. RNA extraction was followed by reverse transcription into cDNA, which acted as the sequencing template. Repertoires were generated with immunoSEQ multiplex PCR, while TCRdb's copy carries only in-frame clones and drops some. This table holds 80,000 to 100,000 clones, 40% to 50% found once. Treatment denoted: oral pan-JAK inhibitor, 5-10 mg twice daily.

The receptor was derived from a human donor with alopecia areata. The specimen comprised CD8+ T cells sorted from blood, sampled at week 24, from a patient treated with tofacitinib. V usage is TRBV2 and J usage is TRBJ2-5, with D unclear. CDR3 coding DNA: TGTGCCAGCAGTGAAGCGGATCGGGAGACCCAGTACTTC. The encoded protein is CASSEADRETQYF.